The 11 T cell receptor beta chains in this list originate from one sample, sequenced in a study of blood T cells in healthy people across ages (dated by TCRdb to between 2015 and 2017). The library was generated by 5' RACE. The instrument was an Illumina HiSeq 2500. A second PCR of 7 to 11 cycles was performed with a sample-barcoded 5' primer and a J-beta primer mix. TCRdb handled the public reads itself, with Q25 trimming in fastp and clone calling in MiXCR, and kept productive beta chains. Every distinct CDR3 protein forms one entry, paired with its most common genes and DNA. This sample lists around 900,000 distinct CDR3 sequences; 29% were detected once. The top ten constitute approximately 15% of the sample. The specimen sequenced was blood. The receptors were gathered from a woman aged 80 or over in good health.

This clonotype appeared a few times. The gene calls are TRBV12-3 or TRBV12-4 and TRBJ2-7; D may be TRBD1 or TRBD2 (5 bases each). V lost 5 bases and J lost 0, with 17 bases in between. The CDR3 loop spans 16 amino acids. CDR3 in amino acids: CASSDPGRTSSYEQYF. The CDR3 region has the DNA TGTGCCAGCAGTGATCCGGGACGGACTTCCTCCTACGAGCAGTACTTC.

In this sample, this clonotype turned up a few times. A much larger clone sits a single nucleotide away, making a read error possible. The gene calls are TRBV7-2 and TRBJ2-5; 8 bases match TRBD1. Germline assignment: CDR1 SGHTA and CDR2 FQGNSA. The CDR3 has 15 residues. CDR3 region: CVSSSDRVTQETQYF. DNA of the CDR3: TGTGTCAGCAGCTCGGACAGGGTCACCCAAGAGACCCAGTACTTC.

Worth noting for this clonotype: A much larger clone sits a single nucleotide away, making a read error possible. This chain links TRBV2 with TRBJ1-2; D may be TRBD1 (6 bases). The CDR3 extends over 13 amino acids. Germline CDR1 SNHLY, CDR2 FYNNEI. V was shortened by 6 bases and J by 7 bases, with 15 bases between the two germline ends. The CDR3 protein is CASRQGLYCGYTF. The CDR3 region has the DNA TGTGCCAGCAGACAGGGACTGTACTGTGGCTACACCTTC.

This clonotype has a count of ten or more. The CDR3 DNA reads TGTGCCAGCGGCCCTAGCGGGGGGGGAACAGATACGCAGTATTTT. Protein sequence: CASGPSGGGTDTQYF. V usage is TRBV7-2 and J usage is TRBJ2-3, with 12 bases identical to TRBD2. The germline CDR1 and CDR2 sequences are SGHTA and FQGNSA. The CDR3 sequence is 15 residues long. V was clipped by 8 bases and J by 3 bases; unmatched bases: 6. The variable domain in full, completed from reference TRBV7-2 and TRBJ2-3, reads GAGVSQSPSNKVTEKGKDVELRCDPISGHTALYWYRQSLGQGLEFLIYFQGNSAPDKSGLPSDRFSAERTGGSVSTLTIQRTQQEDSAVYLCASGPSGGGTDTQYFGPGTRLTVL.

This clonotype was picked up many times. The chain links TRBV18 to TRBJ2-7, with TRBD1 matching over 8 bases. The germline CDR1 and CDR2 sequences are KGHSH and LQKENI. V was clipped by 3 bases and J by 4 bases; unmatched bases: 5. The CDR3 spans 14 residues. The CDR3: CASSPLGTGYEQYF. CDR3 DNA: TGTGCCAGCTCACCCCTCGGGACAGGATACGAGCAGTACTTC.

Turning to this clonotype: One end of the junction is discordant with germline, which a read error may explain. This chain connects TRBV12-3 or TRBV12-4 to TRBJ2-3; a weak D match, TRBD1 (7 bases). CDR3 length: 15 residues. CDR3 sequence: CAGTQGGLRTDAQYF. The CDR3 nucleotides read TGTGCCGGCACCCAGGGGGGACTGCGCACAGATGCGCAGTATTTT.

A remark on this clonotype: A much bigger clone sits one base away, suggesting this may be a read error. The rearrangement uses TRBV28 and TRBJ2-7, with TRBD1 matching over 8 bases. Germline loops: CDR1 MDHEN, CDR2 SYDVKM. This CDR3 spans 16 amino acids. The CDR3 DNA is TGTGCCAGCAGTTCTGGAATAGGGACAGGAATCTACGAGCAGAACTTC. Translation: CASSSGIGTGIYEQNF.

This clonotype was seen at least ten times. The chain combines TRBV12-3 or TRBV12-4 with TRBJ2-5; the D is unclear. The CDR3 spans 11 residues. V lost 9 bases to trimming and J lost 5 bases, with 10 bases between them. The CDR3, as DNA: TGTGCCAGTGGGAAGTCGGAGACCCAGTACTTC. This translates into CASGKSETQYF.

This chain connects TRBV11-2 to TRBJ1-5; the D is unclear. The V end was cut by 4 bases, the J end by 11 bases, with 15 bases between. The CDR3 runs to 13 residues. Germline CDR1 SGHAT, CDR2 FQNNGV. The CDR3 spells CASSSQPLGAQHF. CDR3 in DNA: TGTGCCAGCAGCTCACAGCCCCTGGGAGCCCAGCATTTT.

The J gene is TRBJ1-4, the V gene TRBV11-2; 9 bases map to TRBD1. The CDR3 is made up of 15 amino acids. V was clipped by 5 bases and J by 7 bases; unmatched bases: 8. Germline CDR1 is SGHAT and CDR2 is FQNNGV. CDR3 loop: CASSLTGTGPEKLFF. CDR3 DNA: TGTGCCAGCAGCCTAACCGGGACAGGGCCTGAAAAACTGTTTTTT.

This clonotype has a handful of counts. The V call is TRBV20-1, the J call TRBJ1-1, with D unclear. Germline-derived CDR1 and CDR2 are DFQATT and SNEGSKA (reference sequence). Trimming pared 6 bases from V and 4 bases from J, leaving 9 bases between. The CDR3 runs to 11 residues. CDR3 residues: CSAEDGTEAFF. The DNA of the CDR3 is TGCAGTGCCGAGGATGGCACTGAAGCTTTCTTT.